Following are 18 T cell receptor beta chains from one sample sequenced in a study of cytotoxic CD8 clonotypes in ibrutinib-treated CLL. Profiling relied on immunoSEQ multiplex PCR, and the TCRdb table lists in-frame clones only, not all of them. The sample holds some 200,000 clones, more than 70% seen once. The sample here was PBMCs, taken after 12 months of ibrutinib treatment. These receptors were taken from a human donor with chronic lymphocytic leukemia.

This clone came up many times. The CDR3 DNA reads as TGCAGCGCCCTTTCAGCCAATGAGCAGTTCTTC. Translation: CSALSANEQFF. V is TRBV29-1 and J is TRBJ2-1; D is unclear. The CDR3 runs to 11 residues. The germline CDR1 and CDR2 sequences are SQVTM and ANQGSEA. V was pared by 7 bases and J by 6 bases, with 10 bases between.

The V call is TRBV5-4, the J call TRBJ1-3; D possibly corresponds to TRBD1 (5 bases). This CDR3 spans 16 amino acids. Trimming pared 4 bases from V and 0 bases from J, leaving 14 bases between. Per germline, CDR1 SGHNT and CDR2 YYREEE (reference sequence). CDR3 bases: TGTGCCAGCAGCCGGGGGGGGGACCTCTCTGGAAACACCATATATTTT. Protein: CASSRGGDLSGNTIYF.

This clone appeared a few times. J is TRBJ2-1 and V is TRBV11-2, with no clear D. Germline CDR1 is SGHAT and CDR2 is FQNNGV. V was cut by 6 bases and J by 0 bases, with 12 bases left in between. This CDR3 contains 15 residues. CDR3 region: CASSPARSSYNEQFF. CDR3 coding DNA: TGTGCCAGCAGTCCAGCCCGGAGCTCCTACAATGAGCAGTTCTTC.

This rearrangement joins TRBV27 to TRBJ2-6, with TRBD1 matching over 7 bases. Per germline, CDR1 MNHEY and CDR2 SMNVEV (reference sequence). The CDR3 contains 17 residues. J was trimmed by 0 bases and V by 5 bases; bases with no gene match: 7. This CDR3 reads CASSLGQAYSGANVLTF. CDR3 DNA sequence: TGTGCCAGCAGTCTCGGACAGGCTTACTCTGGGGCCAACGTCCTGACTTTC. The full variable domain, completed using reference TRBV27 and TRBJ2-6, is EAQVTQNPRYLITVTGKKLTVTCSQNMNHEYMSWYRQDPGLGLRQIYYSMNVEVTDKGDVPEGYKVSRKEKRNFPLILESPSPNQTSLYFCASSLGQAYSGANVLTFGAGSRLTVL.

The chain carries TRBV18 and TRBJ2-2; no firm D call. CDR3 size: 15 residues. Germline CDR1 and CDR2: KGHSH and LQKENI. V gave up 3 bases and J gave up 0 bases, with 8 bases separating them. The CDR3 coding sequence is TGTGCCAGCTCACCGGGCGAACCGAACACCGGGGAGCTGTTTTTT. Its translation is CASSPGEPNTGELFF.

The chain has TRBV7-3 and TRBJ1-1; possible D gene TRBD1, 5 bases. CDR1 is SGHTA, CDR2 FQGTGA, per germline. The germline V and J ends were trimmed by 3 bases and 3 bases, with 14 bases remaining between them. The CDR3 totals 15 residues. Written as DNA, the CDR3 is TGTGCCAGCAGCTTGAGTGCCGGGGCGGACACTGAAGCTTTCTTT. Translating gives CASSLSAGADTEAFF.

The rearrangement joins TRBV25-1 to TRBJ2-1; 8 bases fit TRBD2. Per germline, CDR1 MGHDK and CDR2 SYGVNS. The CDR3 covers 15 residues. Trimming at V came to 3 bases and at J to 4 bases, leaving 5 bases not matched to a gene. The CDR3 protein is CASSDTGGGYNEQFF. Here the CDR3 DNA reads TGTGCCAGCAGTGATACCGGGGGGGGTTACAATGAGCAGTTCTTC.

V gene TRBV23-1 combines with J gene TRBJ1-2; D unclear. TRBV23-1 carries the ORF label, with uncertain function. CDR3 length equals 11 residues. V dropped 5 bases and J dropped 7 bases, with 8 bases sitting between them. The CDR3 loop reads CASSRVFGYTF. DNA of the CDR3: TGCGCCAGCAGTAGGGTGTTTGGCTACACCTTC.

The chain recombines TRBV5-1 with TRBJ2-7, with 7 bases lining up with TRBD1. The CDR3 consists of 15 residues. With 1 base clipped from V and 1 base from J, the junction kept 5 bases outside the gene matches. Per the germline V gene, CDR1 is SGHRS and CDR2 is YFSETQ. This CDR3 reads CASSLIGGGSYEQYF. The CDR3 nucleotides read TGCGCCAGCAGCTTGATAGGGGGCGGTTCCTACGAGCAGTACTTC.

The J gene is TRBJ2-7, the V gene TRBV7-9; D remains unclear. The V end lost 3 bases, the J end lost 4 bases, and 19 bases lay between the germline ends. There are 16 residues in the CDR3. Germline loops: CDR1 SEHNR, CDR2 FQNEAQ (reference sequence). In DNA form, the CDR3 reads TGTGCCAGCAGCTTGAGGTTAGGCCAGCTTTCTTACGAGCAGTACTTC. This codes for CASSLRLGQLSYEQYF. The variable domain in full, with the rest retrieved from reference TRBV7-9 and TRBJ2-7, is DTGVSQNPRHKITKRGQNVTFRCDPISEHNRLYWYRQTLGQGPEFLTYFQNEAQLEKSRLLSDRFSAERPKGSFSTLEIQRTEQGDSAMYLCASSLRLGQLSYEQYFGPGTRLTVT.

The V and J genes are TRBV29-1 and TRBJ2-7; weak D call: TRBD1 (5 bases). Germline V gene lookup returns CDR1 SQVTM and CDR2 ANQGSEA. The CDR3 consists of 13 residues. Deletions cut 4 bases from V and 1 base from J, with 11 bases between. The CDR3 nucleotides are TGCAGCGTTGGGGGCAGGTTATCCTACGAGCAGTACTTC. Translated: CSVGGRLSYEQYF.

V usage is TRBV18 and J usage is TRBJ1-3; TRBD1 matches 9 bases. CDR1 is KGHSH, CDR2 LQKENI, per germline. The CDR3 loop spans 17 amino acids. J lost 2 bases, V lost 2 bases, and 7 bases had no gene match. The CDR3 coding sequence is TGTGCCAGCTCACCAATTTCCGGGACAGGGACTGGAAACACCATATATTTT. Translated: CASSPISGTGTGNTIYF.

This clone has a handful of counts. The chain joins TRBV2 to TRBJ2-1; D is unresolved. V was pared by 6 bases and J by 4 bases, with 16 bases between. This CDR3 region has 15 residues. Germline V CDR1 and CDR2: SNHLY, FYNNEI. CDR3 residues: CASSRESFSYNEQFF. The CDR3 DNA follows: TGTGCCAGCAGCAGAGAGTCCTTTTCATACAATGAGCAGTTCTTC. Full variable domain (outside the CDR3, taken from reference TRBV2 and TRBJ2-1): EPEVTQTPSHQVTQMGQEVILRCVPISNHLYFYWYRQILGQKVEFLVSFYNNEISEKSEIFDDQFSVERPDGSNFTLKIRSTKLEDSAMYFCASSRESFSYNEQFFGPGTRLTVL.

The V gene is TRBV28, the J gene TRBJ1-1, with D possibly being TRBD1 (5 bases). CDR1 is MDHEN and CDR2 is SYDVKM in the germline V gene. The CDR3 runs 11 residues. The germline V and J ends were trimmed by 2 bases and 7 bases, with 5 bases remaining between them. The DNA of the CDR3 is TGTGCCAGCAGTTTAGGGGGTGAAGCTTTCTTT. Its translation: CASSLGGEAFF. Variable domain in full (rest from reference TRBV28 and TRBJ1-1): DVKVTQSSRYLVKRTGEKVFLECVQDMDHENMFWYRQDPGLGLRLIYFSYDVKMKEKGDIPEGYSVSREKKERFSLILESASTNQTSMYLCASSLGGEAFFGQGTRLTVV.

The V call is TRBV30, the J call TRBJ2-3; no definite D call. This CDR3 is 12 amino acids long. Germline CDR1 reads GTSNPN; CDR2 reads SVGIG (reference sequence). V lost 0 bases to trimming and J lost 6 bases, with 7 bases between them. The CDR3 DNA reads as TGTGCCTGGAGTGTAGGTTCGGATACGCAGTATTTT. This translates into CAWSVGSDTQYF.

The V and J genes are TRBV4-2 and TRBJ2-5, with D hard to call. Trimming left V 1 base short and J 1 base short, with 7 bases between. CDR1 and CDR2 (germline): LGHNA, YNFKEQ. This CDR3 spans 14 amino acids. The chain's CDR3 is CASSQVSSQETQYF. CDR3 DNA: TGTGCCAGCAGCCAAGTTAGCAGCCAAGAGACCCAGTACTTC.

The gene calls are TRBV10-3 and TRBJ2-7; the D gene is possibly TRBD2 (6 bases). Germline lookup yields CDR1 ENHRY and CDR2 SYGVKD. Deletions cut 6 bases from V and 6 bases from J, with 9 bases between. CDR3 length equals 11 residues. CDR3 sequence: CAIRGGVEQYF. The DNA for the CDR3 is TGTGCCATCAGAGGCGGGGTCGAGCAGTACTTC.

The chain recombines TRBV11-2 with TRBJ2-7; 7 bases fit TRBD1. CDR1 is SGHAT, CDR2 FQNNGV, per germline. This CDR3 has 15 residues. Trimming at V came to 0 bases and at J to 2 bases, leaving 4 bases not matched to a gene. As DNA, the CDR3 is TGTGCCAGCAGCTTAGATTGGCAGGGGGCCTACGAGCAGTACTTC. Translation: CASSLDWQGAYEQYF.